The 20 T cell receptor beta chains below were found in one sample sequenced in a study of cytomegalovirus exposure and HLA in healthy donors. The primer mix had 60 Vbeta and 13 Jbeta primers. Some clones are missing from TCRdb's copy, which holds only in-frame ones; the method was immunoSEQ multiplex PCR. The sample has 75,000 to 95,000 clones; around 84% are singletons. Input material: PBMCs. The receptors stem from a woman between 40 and 55 years old in good health and CMV-seropositive.

This clone appeared a few times. V is TRBV30 and J is TRBJ1-3; TRBD1 aligns across 7 bases. The CDR3 covers 14 residues. Germline V gives CDR1 GTSNPN, CDR2 SVGIG (reference sequence). The J segment lost 0 bases and the V segment lost 5 bases, leaving 4 bases of the junction unmatched. The CDR3: CAWLRQGSGNTIYF. For the CDR3, the DNA is TGTGCCTGGCTTCGACAGGGCTCTGGAAACACCATATATTTT.

The chain carries TRBV5-1 and TRBJ2-5, with 11 bases identical to TRBD2. The CDR3 spans 16 residues. With 4 bases clipped from V and 0 bases from J, the junction kept 5 bases outside the gene matches. In germline, CDR1 is SGHRS, CDR2 YFSETQ. In nucleotides, the CDR3 is TGCGCCAGCAGCCCCGGGACTAGCGGCCACCAAGAGACCCAGTACTTC. Translating it yields CASSPGTSGHQETQYF.

The DNA of the CDR3 is TGTGCCAGCAGTACTAGGGCGTACGAGCAGTACTTC. It specifies CASSTRAYEQYF. The chain recombines TRBV28 with TRBJ2-7; a possible D gene is TRBD2 (5 bases). CDR1 and CDR2 from the germline V gene are MDHEN and SYDVKM. V gave up 5 bases and J gave up 4 bases, with 9 bases separating them. The CDR3 sequence is 12 residues long.

The J gene is TRBJ1-3, the V gene TRBV9; 7 bases are a match to TRBD1. V lost 3 bases, J lost 4 bases, and 7 bases stayed unmatched. The CDR3 covers 15 residues. The germline gives CDR1 SGDLS, CDR2 YYNGEE. This CDR3 reads CASSALGTAGNTIYF. Written as DNA, the CDR3 is TGTGCCAGCAGCGCCTTAGGGACAGCAGGAAACACCATATATTTT.

This clone was observed a single time. The rearrangement uses TRBV29-1 and TRBJ2-1; 11 nucleotides align to TRBD2. There are 13 residues in the CDR3. V shed 7 bases and J 7 bases; nucleotides not matched to a gene: 6. Per germline, CDR1 SQVTM and CDR2 ANQGSEA. The CDR3, as DNA: TGCAGCGCACAAACTAGCGGGAGTAATGAGCAGTTCTTC. Its protein product is CSAQTSGSNEQFF.

Concerning this clone itself: At one end, the junction sequence differs from germline, possibly due to a read error. The gene calls are TRBV7-7 and TRBJ2-1; D gene unclear. The germline V gene has CDR1 SSHAT and CDR2 FNYEAQ (reference sequence). The CDR3 loop spans 15 amino acids. As DNA, the CDR3 is TGTGCTAGCAGCCTTACCGGTAGCTCCTACAATGAGCAGTTCTTC. Protein product: CASSLTGSSYNEQFF.

V usage is TRBV2 and J usage is TRBJ2-2; 7 nucleotides line up with TRBD1. Trimming cost V 7 bases and J 3 bases; bases outside gene matches: 8. This CDR3 is built from 15 residues. Per germline, CDR1 SNHLY and CDR2 FYNNEI. The CDR3, as DNA: TGTGCCAGCACCAGAAGAGGGGGCGACACCGGGGAGCTGTTTTTT. Amino acid sequence: CASTRRGGDTGELFF.

The count of this clone is one. The chain carries TRBV5-4 and TRBJ2-1; 9 bases line up with TRBD2. The trim removed 6 bases at V and 7 bases at J, leaving 11 bases unmatched. Germline V gene sequence: CDR1 SGHNT, CDR2 YYREEE (reference sequence). This CDR3 has 15 residues. The CDR3 nucleotides are TGTGCCAGCACCCCGGGGGGTAGCGGGAGAAATGAGCAGTTCTTC. As protein: CASTPGGSGRNEQFF.

The chain links TRBV5-1 to TRBJ1-2; 9 bases are shared with TRBD1. V lost 3 bases to trimming and J lost 7 bases; unmatched junction nucleotides: 13. CDR3 length equals 16 residues. CDR1 SGHRS and CDR2 YFSETQ come from the germline V gene. The CDR3 spells CASSSQAGQGIVGYTF. The CDR3 DNA is TGCGCCAGCAGCTCTCAGGCGGGACAGGGTATAGTTGGCTACACCTTC.

The chain employs TRBV19 and TRBJ2-5, with a weak D call TRBD2 (6 bases). The CDR3 spans 18 residues. Germline CDR1 LNHDA, CDR2 SQIVND (reference sequence). Trimming shortened V by 6 bases and J by 1 base, and 24 bases separated the two germline ends. The CDR3 protein is CASRGAGRLGAPQETQYF. In DNA, the CDR3 is TGTGCCAGTAGAGGGGCGGGACGCCTAGGGGCGCCCCAAGAGACCCAGTACTTC.

This chain connects TRBV5-1 to TRBJ2-7; the D gene is possibly TRBD2 (5 bases). The germline CDR1 and CDR2 sequences are SGHRS and YFSETQ. This CDR3 spans 15 amino acids. The V end lost 2 bases, the J end lost 0 bases, and 12 bases lay between the germline ends. The CDR3 protein is CASSFEGISSYEQYF. The CDR3 DNA follows: TGCGCCAGCAGCTTTGAGGGTATCAGCTCCTACGAGCAGTACTTC.

This clone was seen more than once but under ten times. The chain has TRBV6-5 and TRBJ1-1, with 12 bases lining up with TRBD1. The V gene's germline CDR1 is MNHEY and CDR2 SVGAGI. This CDR3 region has 14 residues. V lost 0 bases, J lost 10 bases, and 3 bases stayed unmatched. The CDR3 region is CASSYSGQGAVAFF. CDR3 sequence (DNA): TGTGCCAGCAGTTACTCGGGACAGGGGGCTGTAGCTTTCTTT.

The chain has TRBV15 and TRBJ2-7; 8 nucleotides align to TRBD2. Germline lookup yields CDR1 LNHNV and CDR2 YYDKDF (reference sequence). The CDR3 has 15 amino acids. J gave up 1 base and V 3 bases, and 5 bases lay outside the gene matches. CDR3 amino acids: CATSRREERSYEQYF. In DNA, the CDR3 is TGTGCCACCAGCAGGCGGGAGGAGCGGTCCTACGAGCAGTACTTC.

The V gene is TRBV13, the J gene TRBJ2-5, with TRBD1 matching 9 bases. The DNA end is more similar to TRBJ2-7, so the J call may be wrong. From germline, CDR1 is PRHDT and CDR2 FYEKMQ (reference sequence). The CDR3 runs 15 residues. CDR3 bases: TGTGCCAGCAGCCCAGGACAGGGGCTAGTCTACGAGCAGTACTTC. Encoded protein: CASSPGQGLVYEQYF.

V usage is TRBV4-1 and J usage is TRBJ1-2; D not resolved. V lost 1 base to trimming and J lost 6 bases, with 9 bases between them. The germline CDR1 and CDR2 sequences are MGHRA and YSYEKL. The CDR3 runs to 13 residues. The CDR3, as DNA: TGCGCCAGCAGCCAAGGGTATCGCGATGGCTACACCTTC. Encoded protein: CASSQGYRDGYTF.

The rearrangement joins TRBV11-2 to TRBJ2-1, with D maybe TRBD1 (6 bases). Germline CDR1 is SGHAT and CDR2 is FQNNGV. The length of the CDR3 is 16 residues. V was trimmed by 0 bases and J by 4 bases, leaving 13 bases between them. CDR3 loop: CASSLDSGTPYNEQFF. The CDR3 DNA reads TGTGCCAGCAGCTTAGACTCCGGGACACCTTACAATGAGCAGTTCTTC.

This clone was seen a single time. The V gene is TRBV6-7, the J gene TRBJ1-4; 7 bases agree with TRBD1. TRBV6-7 is placed among ORFs of uncertain function. The CDR3 has 16 amino acids. The ends lost 2 bases at V and 8 bases at J; junction bases unmatched: 11. CDR3 protein: CASSYIPDREGEKLFF. CDR3 nucleotides: TGTGCCAGCAGTTACATCCCCGACAGGGAAGGCGAAAAACTGTTTTTT.

The chain employs TRBV25-1 and TRBJ1-1; TRBD1 aligns across 7 bases. This CDR3 has 14 amino acids. Germline lookup yields CDR1 MGHDK and CDR2 SYGVNS. The V segment lost 4 bases and the J segment 3 bases; nucleotides outside the gene matches: 5. The CDR3 loop is CASSGSGGYTEAFF. The CDR3, as DNA: TGTGCCAGCAGTGGTTCAGGGGGTTACACTGAAGCTTTCTTT.

This sequence joins TRBV7-2 and TRBJ2-1; 10 nucleotides align to TRBD1. Germline lookup yields CDR1 SGHTA and CDR2 FQGNSA. This CDR3 has 17 amino acids. With V trimmed by 5 bases and J by 8 bases, 15 bases remained unmatched. The CDR3, as DNA: TGTGCCAGCAGCCAACGATTACCGGGACAGGGGCGGGATGAGCAGTTCTTC. Residues: CASSQRLPGQGRDEQFF.

The V call is TRBV7-9, the J call TRBJ1-2; D perhaps matches TRBD1 (5 bases). CDR1 is SEHNR, CDR2 FQNEAQ, per germline (reference sequence). The CDR3 has 15 residues. The V end lost 8 bases, the J end lost 0 bases, and 16 bases lay between the germline ends. CDR3 region: CASAPPRGANYGYTF. The CDR3 bases are TGTGCCAGCGCCCCCCCAAGGGGCGCTAACTATGGCTACACCTTC.